This record looks at one TCR beta chain sequence and its context. Some clones are missing from TCRdb's copy, which holds only in-frame ones; the method was immunoSEQ multiplex PCR. The data contain approximately 980,000 clones, roughly 72% of them singletons. This sample stems from a study of shared clonotypes between healthy human individuals. Trimming took off 4 bases at V and 4 bases at J, with 20 bases between the two ends. There are 17 residues in the CDR3. Germline-derived CDR1 and CDR2 are LNHDA and SQIVND (reference sequence). The donors were adults (healthy and HIV-negative) with no recent acute infections or vaccinations.

The receptor's source is a young man in good health. The sequenced sample consisted of memory CD4+ T cells sorted from blood. Subset indicated: CD45RA-negative fraction. The chain employs TRBV19 and TRBJ2-1, with D maybe TRBD1 (6 bases). CDR3 loop: CASSTWTVKGVYNEQFF. Here the CDR3 DNA reads TGTGCCAGTAGTACATGGACAGTTAAAGGGGTATACAATGAGCAGTTCTTC.